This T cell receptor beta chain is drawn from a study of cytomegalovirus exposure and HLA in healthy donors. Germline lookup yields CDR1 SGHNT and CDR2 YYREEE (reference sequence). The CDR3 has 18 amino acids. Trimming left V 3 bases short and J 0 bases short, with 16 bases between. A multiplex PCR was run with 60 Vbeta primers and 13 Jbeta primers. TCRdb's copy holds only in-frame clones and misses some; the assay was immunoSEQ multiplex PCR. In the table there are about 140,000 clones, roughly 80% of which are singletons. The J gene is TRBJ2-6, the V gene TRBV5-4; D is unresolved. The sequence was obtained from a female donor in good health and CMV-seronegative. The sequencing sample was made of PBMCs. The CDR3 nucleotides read TGTGCCAGCAGCTCCCATGGGCAGTTACTCTCTGGGGCCAACGTCCTGACTTTC. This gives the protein CASSSHGQLLSGANVLTF.